The next 20 T cell receptor beta chains were all read from a single sample in a study of type 1 regulatory T cells. MiXCR, applied by TCRdb to the reads, yields one record per CDR3 protein. Of some 90,000 distinct CDR3 sequences listed, 31% are singletons. Sequenced input: CD4+ T cells, either the whole sample or a sorted fraction (not recorded which). The receptors here all came from a human donor in good health.

There are a few counts of this clonotype. The V gene is TRBV15, the J gene TRBJ2-5; TRBD2 matches 11 bases. In germline, CDR1 is LNHNV, CDR2 YYDKDF (reference sequence). The CDR3 loop spans 16 amino acids. J gave up 4 bases and V 7 bases, and 11 bases lay outside the gene matches. CDR3 in DNA: TGTGCCACCAACGCTATTAGCGGGAGGGCGGGAGAGACCCAGTACTTC. Translating gives CATNAISGRAGETQYF.

The genes are TRBV15 and TRBJ1-1; no clear D gene. CDR1 is LNHNV, CDR2 YYDKDF, per germline (reference sequence). The CDR3 runs 15 residues. V lost 2 bases and J 1 base, leaving 11 bases between the germline ends. CDR3 loop: CATSRSSVGNTEAFF. For the CDR3, the DNA is TGTGCCACCAGCAGATCCAGTGTAGGGAACACTGAAGCTTTCTTT. Full variable domain (rest looked up from reference TRBV15 and TRBJ1-1): DAMVIQNPRYQVTQFGKPVTLSCSQTLNHNVMYWYQQKSSQAPKLLFHYYDKDFNNEADTPDNFQSRRPNTSFCFLDIRSPGLGDTAMYLCATSRSSVGNTEAFFGQGTRLTVV.

The chain combines TRBV29-1 with TRBJ1-1; TRBD1 matches at 9 bases. Germline assignment: CDR1 SQVTM and CDR2 ANQGSEA. Trimming cost V 6 bases and J 6 bases; bases outside gene matches: 8. This CDR3 is built from 13 residues. The DNA for the CDR3 is TGCAGCGTGATACAGGGGGCCTTTTCTGAAGCTTTCTTT. Translating gives CSVIQGAFSEAFF.

In its sample, this clonotype was seen a few times. The rearrangement links TRBV2 to TRBJ2-1; tentative D call: TRBD2 (5 bases). The germline gives CDR1 SNHLY, CDR2 FYNNEI. The CDR3 spans 17 residues. Trimming pared 3 bases from V and 4 bases from J, leaving 19 bases between. The CDR3, as DNA: TGTGCCAGCAGTGATTTACATCTGAGCGGAGATTACAATGAGCAGTTCTTC. Residues: CASSDLHLSGDYNEQFF.

The gene calls are TRBV7-8 and TRBJ2-5; possibly TRBD1 or TRBD2 for D (5 bases each). Trimming took off 0 bases at V and 2 bases at J, with 16 bases between the two ends. The CDR3 totals 17 residues. The germline V gene has CDR1 SGHVS and CDR2 FQNEAQ. This CDR3 is CASSLATGDHAQETQYF. DNA for the CDR3: TGTGCCAGCAGCTTAGCGACCGGGGACCATGCACAAGAGACCCAGTACTTC.

The chain combines TRBV3-1 with TRBJ2-7, with 8 positions matching TRBD2. This CDR3 comprises 15 residues. With 4 bases clipped from V and 2 bases from J, the junction kept 7 bases outside the gene matches. Germline CDR1 and CDR2: LGHDT and YNNKEL (reference sequence). CDR3 region: CASSRGVGLAYEQYF. CDR3 nucleotide sequence: TGTGCCAGCAGCCGCGGAGTGGGACTAGCCTACGAGCAGTACTTC.

The rearrangement joins TRBV2 to TRBJ2-1, with TRBD2 matching 8 bases. The CDR3 covers 15 residues. The junction had 7 bases not matched to a gene; V was cut back by 7 bases and J by 2 bases. The germline V gene has CDR1 SNHLY and CDR2 FYNNEI. The CDR3 region is CASTILAGPYNEQFF. In DNA, the CDR3 is TGTGCCAGCACAATATTAGCGGGACCCTACAATGAGCAGTTCTTC.

The chain employs TRBV29-1 and TRBJ2-5; tentative D call: TRBD2 (6 bases). Between the trimmed V and J ends, which lost 5 bases and 1 base, there was a span of 17 bases. This CDR3 has 15 residues. Germline-derived CDR1 and CDR2 are SQVTM and ANQGSEA. Here the CDR3 DNA reads TGCAGCGTTAATTGGGGTCAGCGGGCCCAAGAGACCCAGTACTTC. It is translated as CSVNWGQRAQETQYF.

This clonotype has only a few counts. The V and J genes are TRBV6-5 and TRBJ2-3, with D tentatively TRBD2 (7 bases). The germline V and J ends were trimmed by 6 bases and 6 bases, with 25 bases remaining between them. Germline V gene sequence: CDR1 MNHEY, CDR2 SVGAGI. This CDR3 has 17 amino acids. The CDR3 sequence is CASSRGGGAGNSDTQYF. The CDR3, as DNA: TGTGCCAGCAGCCGCGGCGGGGGCGCGGGAAACTCTGATACGCAGTATTTT.

In the case of this clonotype: A read error may be the cause here, since a much bigger clone is one base away. The rearrangement joins TRBV15 to TRBJ2-3; D perhaps matches TRBD1 (5 bases). The ends were cut back, 3 bases at V and 4 bases at J, with 11 bases in the middle. Germline V gives CDR1 LNHNV, CDR2 YYDKDF (reference sequence). CDR3 size: 14 residues. CDR3: CATSRDMAADTQYF. CDR3 in DNA: TGTGCCACCAGCAGGGACATGGCGGCAGATACGCAGTATTTT.

The chain uses TRBV29-1 and TRBJ2-1, with 8 bases identical to TRBD2. The V segment lost 7 bases and the J segment 0 bases; nucleotides outside the gene matches: 5. The germline V gene has CDR1 SQVTM and CDR2 ANQGSEA. The CDR3 has 14 amino acids. The CDR3 loop reads CSAEGTSSYNEQFF. Written as DNA, the CDR3 is TGCAGCGCCGAGGGGACTAGCTCCTACAATGAGCAGTTCTTC.

In its sample, this clonotype was seen a few times. The V and J genes are TRBV3-1 and TRBJ2-5; no reliable D call. The CDR3 length is 15 residues. The V end was cut by 1 base, the J end by 7 bases, with 16 bases between. In germline, CDR1 is LGHDT, CDR2 YNNKEL (reference sequence). The CDR3 loop reads CASSQGWTQTGTQYF. As DNA, the CDR3 is TGTGCCAGCAGCCAAGGGTGGACGCAAACGGGGACCCAGTACTTC.

Remarks on this clonotype: This may be a read error, as it is one base from a much larger clone. This chain uses TRBV19 with TRBJ1-5; tentatively, D is TRBD1 (5 bases). The CDR3 contains 15 residues. From germline, CDR1 is LNHDA and CDR2 SQIVND (reference sequence). The CDR3 region has the DNA TGTGCCAATAGTATTTCGGGGGGTGGCAATCAGCCCCAGCATTTT. Translation gives CANSISGGGNQPQHF.

Only a few counts were recorded for this clonotype. The V call is TRBV3-1, the J call TRBJ2-7, with TRBD2 matching 11 bases. The CDR3 is 16 amino acids. V shed 4 bases, J shed 5 bases, and the junction held 10 bases outside the gene matches. Germline-derived CDR1 and CDR2 are LGHDT and YNNKEL (reference sequence). The CDR3 spells CASSPPTSGSPHEQYF. DNA for the CDR3: TGTGCCAGCAGCCCGCCAACTAGCGGGAGTCCCCACGAGCAGTACTTC.

The chain links TRBV6-1 to TRBJ2-7, with D uncertain. Trimming shortened V by 7 bases and J by 2 bases, and 18 bases separated the two germline ends. The CDR3 runs 15 residues. In germline, CDR1 is MNHNS, CDR2 SASEGT. The CDR3 DNA sequence: TGTGCCAGCAATGGGCGGTTCGGCGGCACCTACGAGCAGTACTTC. This translates into CASNGRFGGTYEQYF.

The rearrangement uses TRBV5-4 and TRBJ1-6; a possible D gene is TRBD1 (5 bases). Germline CDR1 reads SGHNT; CDR2 reads YYREEE (reference sequence). The CDR3 sequence is 16 residues long. V lost 0 bases, J lost 10 bases, and 17 bases lay in between. CDR3: CASSLEVGRGGSPLHF. The CDR3 DNA follows: TGTGCCAGCAGCTTGGAGGTGGGGCGCGGGGGGTCACCCCTCCACTTT.

J is TRBJ2-7 and V is TRBV7-9; 8 bases map to TRBD2. This CDR3 has 15 residues. The germline V gene encodes CDR1 SEHNR and CDR2 FQNEAQ (reference sequence). V gave up 8 bases and J gave up 5 bases; unmatched junction bases: 14. In nucleotides, the CDR3 is TGTGCCAGCTGCCCCCAAGCGGGGGCGGCGGACGAGCAGTACTTC. Protein: CASCPQAGAADEQYF.

This clonotype was recorded a few times. The CDR3: CASSSPALPGANVLTF. CDR3 DNA sequence: TGTGCCAGCAGTTCTCCGGCTCTCCCTGGGGCCAACGTCCTGACTTTC. The chain uses TRBV6-6 and TRBJ2-6; D is undetermined. Deletions cut 4 bases from V and 2 bases from J, with 12 bases between. Per the germline V gene, CDR1 is MNHNY and CDR2 is SVGAGI (reference sequence). This CDR3 has 16 amino acids.

The chain uses TRBV7-9 and TRBJ2-1; the D gene is possibly TRBD2 (5 bases). The V gene's germline CDR1 is SEHNR and CDR2 FQNEAQ (reference sequence). This CDR3 comprises 15 residues. V lost 3 bases, J lost 7 bases, and 16 bases lay in between. In nucleotides, the CDR3 is TGTGCCAGCAGCTTGGCACTAGAGAGGTTGAATGAGCAGTTCTTC. Amino acid sequence: CASSLALERLNEQFF. The complete variable domain, with remaining parts taken from reference TRBV7-9 and TRBJ2-1, reads DTGVSQNPRHKITKRGQNVTFRCDPISEHNRLYWYRQTLGQGPEFLTYFQNEAQLEKSRLLSDRFSAERPKGSFSTLEIQRTEQGDSAMYLCASSLALERLNEQFFGPGTRLTVL.

The chain links TRBV11-1 to TRBJ2-2; D possibly corresponds to TRBD2 (5 bases). This CDR3 has 14 residues. Germline V gene data show CDR1 as SGHAT and CDR2 as FQDESV (reference sequence). The V gene lost 5 bases and the J gene lost 4 bases, with 11 bases spanning the gap. CDR3 loop: CASSTERPTGELFF. The CDR3 coding sequence is TGTGCCAGCAGCACCGAGCGGCCCACCGGGGAGCTGTTTTTT.